Presented here are 5 T cell receptor beta chains from one specimen sequenced in a study of blood T cell repertoires in COVID-19. Libraries were prepared by immunoSEQ multiplex PCR; TCRdb keeps only in-frame clonotypes and omits some of them. The sample holds about 61,000 clones, approximately 80% seen once. Material for sequencing was peripheral blood. The receptors were gathered from a man aged 80 or over with active or convalescent COVID-19.

V and J are TRBV24-1 and TRBJ1-5, with D perhaps TRBD1 (5 bases). The germline V gene encodes CDR1 KGHDR and CDR2 SFDVKD. Trimming removed 7 bases from V and 5 bases from J, with 20 bases in between. The CDR3 length is 16 residues. The CDR3 coding sequence is TGTGCCACCAGCCCTAAGGCGGGCAGGGAGGATCAGCCCCAGCATTTT. Encoded protein: CATSPKAGREDQPQHF.

This sequence joins TRBV5-6 and TRBJ1-2; D is perhaps TRBD1 (6 bases). The CDR3 is 13 amino acids. From germline, CDR1 is SGHDT and CDR2 YYEEEE. The ends were cut back, 4 bases at V and 4 bases at J, with 11 bases in the middle. CDR3 DNA: TGTGCCAGCAGCCAGACAGGCCGCTATGGCTACACCTTC. It codes for CASSQTGRYGYTF.

This chain links TRBV6-5 with TRBJ1-6; D unresolved. V lost 8 bases to trimming and J lost 3 bases, with 8 bases between them. This CDR3 is built from 13 residues. The V gene's germline CDR1 is MNHEY and CDR2 SVGAGI. CDR3 sequence reads: CASRGFYNSPLHF. The CDR3 nucleotides are TGTGCCAGCCGCGGGTTCTATAATTCACCCCTCCACTTT.

Points on this clone: In the same sample, other DNA sequences code for this CDR3. The chain has TRBV2 and TRBJ2-1, with a weak D call TRBD1 (6 bases). The germline V and J ends were trimmed by 9 bases and 4 bases, with 13 bases remaining between them. CDR1 SNHLY and CDR2 FYNNEI come from the germline V gene. This CDR3 comprises 13 residues. For the CDR3, the DNA is TGTGCCAGGCGTCGGACAGATTACAATGAGCAGTTCTTC. This codes for CARRRTDYNEQFF.

This chain uses TRBV7-8 with TRBJ2-6; D not resolved. CDR1 is SGHVS, CDR2 FQNEAQ, per germline. Between the trimmed V and J ends, which lost 1 base and 0 bases, there was a span of 4 bases. The CDR3 consists of 15 residues. The CDR3 DNA is TGTGCCAGCAGCTTAGTTCTCTCTGGGGCCAACGTCCTGACTTTC. Protein sequence: CASSLVLSGANVLTF.